This T cell receptor (beta chain) was observed in a study of blood T cell repertoires in COVID-19. Study-level information: The samples span acute and convalescent COVID-19 from the United States, Italy and Spain. Sample material is recorded as cDNA or gDNA derived from T cells, B-cell-depleted T cells, or PBMCs.

The authors' processing: Estimation of nucleated cell counts was performed using reference gene primer amplification. The method was immunoSEQ multiplex PCR; TCRdb's version includes in-frame clones alone and lacks a portion of them. Clone size and the V and J calls come from that table; the DNA yielded D and trimming. In the table there are about 190,000 clones, about four fifths of which are singletons. Donors of Cohort 3 who recovered were those that had two negative PCRs, clearance, or symptom resolution. Germline V gene data show CDR1 as MNHEY and CDR2 as SVGAGI. V lost 7 bases, J lost 8 bases, and 8 bases stayed unmatched. The CDR3 is 15 amino acids.

This TCR was recovered from a woman younger than 45 who had recovered from COVID-19. The sequencing sample was made of PBMCs or T cells enriched from blood (not recorded which). The V gene is TRBV6-5, the J gene TRBJ2-3, with 14 bases identical to TRBD2. The CDR3 is CASTATSGRAGTQYF. The CDR3 DNA reads as TGTGCCAGCACAGCGACTAGCGGGAGGGCCGGTACGCAGTATTTT.